A single sample is the source of the 10 T cell receptor beta chains below, sequenced in a study of T cell repertoires in cytomegalovirus infection. Their antigen targets remain unknown. TCRdb reprocessed the reads with MiXCR, giving one entry per CDR3 protein. The table includes fewer than 850,000 distinct CDR3 sequences, about 28% detected once. Source: cultured CD8+ T cells from PBMCs, taken from culture after CMV antigen stimulation. Receptors originate from a human donor in good health (CMV status not recorded). Some clones in this sample may be carry-over from other donors' samples.

This clonotype turned up a few times. The chain recombines TRBV24-1 with TRBJ2-7; the D gene is possibly TRBD2 (7 bases). Germline V gene sequence: CDR1 KGHDR, CDR2 SFDVKD. V was cut by 7 bases and J by 4 bases, with 19 bases left in between. CDR3 length: 15 residues. The CDR3 DNA reads TGTGCCACCAGAAACGCCATTGGGGGGGCGTACGAGCAGTACGTC. Protein: CATRNAIGGAYEQYV.

This clonotype has a count of ten or more. The CDR3 nucleotides read TGTGCCAGCACCACTTACGCAGGACCCTACGAGCAGTACGTC. Translated, it gives CASTTYAGPYEQYV. V gene TRBV6-1 combines with J gene TRBJ2-7; D is unresolved. Germline V gene sequence: CDR1 MNHNS, CDR2 SASEGT. Trimming cost V 7 bases and J 2 bases, with 15 bases left between them. The CDR3 extends over 14 amino acids.

This chain joins TRBV6-5 and TRBJ2-2; 7 bases align to TRBD1. The J segment lost 5 bases and the V segment lost 7 bases, leaving 19 bases of the junction unmatched. CDR3 length: 18 amino acids. CDR1 is MNHEY, CDR2 SVGAGI, per germline. The CDR3 coding sequence is TGTGCCAGCACTTTCTTCCCGCTCGACCAGGGGGAAACCGGGGAGCTGTTTTTT. Amino acids: CASTFFPLDQGETGELFF.

The gene calls are TRBV4-1 and TRBJ2-3; TRBD2 is a possible D gene (6 bases). The CDR3 sequence is 17 residues long. Germline V gene data show CDR1 as MGHRA and CDR2 as YSYEKL. V was cut by 4 bases and J by 2 bases, with 19 bases left in between. The CDR3 sequence is CASSPPGAGTSTDTQYF. The CDR3, as DNA: TGCGCCAGCAGCCCCCCCGGGGCGGGGACCTCCACAGATACGCAGTATTTT.

There are many counts of this clonotype. The rearrangement links TRBV12-3 or TRBV12-4 to TRBJ2-2; a weak D match, TRBD2 (5 bases). Trimming pared 5 bases from V and 2 bases from J, leaving 12 bases between. The CDR3 loop spans 15 amino acids. For the CDR3, the DNA is TGTGCCAGCAGTCTTACCAGCGGAAACACCGGGGAGCTGTTTTTT. Amino acids: CASSLTSGNTGELFF.

The chain employs TRBV27 and TRBJ2-7, with 9 bases aligning to TRBD1. V lost 2 bases, J lost 2 bases, and 4 bases stayed unmatched. CDR3 length: 15 residues. CDR1 MNHEY and CDR2 SMNVEV come from the germline V gene (reference sequence). CDR3 bases: TGTGCCAGCAGTTTACGGGGGACAGGGACCTACGAGCAGTACGTC. Translated: CASSLRGTGTYEQYV.

This clonotype came up a few times. The chain combines TRBV12-3 or TRBV12-4 with TRBJ2-7, with D tentatively TRBD1 (5 bases). V was clipped by 5 bases and J by 6 bases, with 17 bases between them. This CDR3 is built from 14 residues. In DNA, the CDR3 is TGTGCCAGCAGTGTTGCCCCAGGGCTATCCGAGCAGTACGTC. Its protein is CASSVAPGLSEQYV.

This rearrangement joins TRBV7-4 to TRBJ2-7, with 8 bases identical to TRBD1. The CDR3 has 14 residues. Germline V gene data show CDR1 as SGHVT and CDR2 as SQSDAQ. V lost 6 bases, J lost 5 bases, and 9 bases stayed unmatched. The CDR3 DNA sequence: TGTGCCAGCAGTGCAGGGGGCGGCGGCCACGAGCAGTACTTC. The encoded protein is CASSAGGGGHEQYF.

This chain links TRBV27 with TRBJ2-3, with 7 nucleotides matching TRBD2. Per the germline V gene, CDR1 is MNHEY and CDR2 is SMNVEV (reference sequence). There are 14 residues in the CDR3. Trimming took 2 bases from V and 2 from J; bases not matched to a gene: 1. The CDR3 DNA follows: TGTGCCAGCAGTTTAGGGGACTACACAGATACGCAGTATTTT. Protein: CASSLGDYTDTQYF.

This clonotype occurred a few times. The chain uses TRBV11-3 and TRBJ2-1; 11 bases agree with TRBD1. V lost 7 bases to trimming and J lost 7 bases; unmatched junction nucleotides: 6. The CDR3 covers 14 residues. CDR1 SGHNT and CDR2 YENEEA come from the germline V gene. The CDR3 DNA reads TGTGCCAGCACGTGGACAGGGGGCTGGAATGAGCAGTTCTTC. It specifies CASTWTGGWNEQFF. The full variable domain, with the rest looked up from reference TRBV11-3 and TRBJ2-1, is EAGVVQSPRYKIIEKKQPVAFWCNPISGHNTLYWYLQNLGQGPELLIRYENEEAVDDSQLPKDRFSAERLKGVDSTLKIQPAELGDSAVYLCASTWTGGWNEQFFGPGTRLTVL.